These 25 T cell receptor beta chains originate from one sample sequenced in a study of blood T cells in healthy people across ages (dated by TCRdb to the mid-2010s). Libraries were prepared through 5' RACE. The instrument was an Illumina HiSeq 2500. A second PCR of roughly 6 to 11 cycles was run with a J-beta primer mix and a sample-barcoded 5' primer. TCRdb cleaned the public reads at Q25 with fastp, built clones with MiXCR and kept in-frame beta chains. Each entry is one CDR3 protein sequence, shown with its most common DNA and genes. Here the sample has about 800,000 distinct CDR3 sequences; roughly 25% occur a single time. Approximately 4% of the sample rests with the top ten. A further study also used this sample, focusing on T cells of mothers and their children.

Sequencing input: blood. The receptors come from a boy younger than 18 in good health.

The chain is built from TRBV9 and TRBJ2-1, with D hard to call. Germline V CDR1 and CDR2: SGDLS, YYNGEE. V was shortened by 3 bases and J by 5 bases, with 9 bases between the two germline ends. The CDR3 is 13 amino acids. The CDR3 sequence is CASSALDDNEQFF. Written as DNA, the CDR3 is TGTGCCAGCAGCGCCCTCGATGACAATGAGCAGTTCTTC.

This chain joins TRBV29-1 and TRBJ1-4, with 11 bases aligning to TRBD1. V lost 7 bases and J lost 9; bases outside the gene matches: 10. Germline values: CDR1 SQVTM, CDR2 ANQGSEA. The CDR3 has 14 residues. CDR3 loop: CSARTGTGGQKLFF. The CDR3 DNA reads as TGCAGCGCCCGCACCGGGACAGGGGGACAAAAACTGTTTTTT.

This clonotype has more than one count but fewer than ten. The rearrangement uses TRBV4-2 and TRBJ2-3; possibly TRBD1 for D (7 bases). The germline gives CDR1 LGHNA, CDR2 YNFKEQ. The CDR3 totals 15 residues. V was trimmed by 4 bases and J by 5 bases, leaving 16 bases between them. CDR3 loop: CASSRPRGAGDTQYF. The DNA of the CDR3 is TGTGCCAGCAGCCGTCCCAGGGGGGCAGGAGATACGCAGTATTTT.

This clonotype has more than one count but fewer than ten. The chain is built from TRBV6-5 and TRBJ2-1; 15 bases align to TRBD2. CDR1 and CDR2 (germline): MNHEY, SVGAGI. The CDR3 length is 17 residues. Trimming cost V 0 bases and J 9 bases; bases outside gene matches: 6. CDR3 loop: CASSYSGLAGGPGEQFF. The CDR3, as DNA: TGTGCCAGCAGTTACTCCGGACTAGCGGGAGGGCCGGGTGAGCAGTTCTTC.

V usage is TRBV2 and J usage is TRBJ2-5; D is undetermined. The J call may be mistaken, given a closer DNA end match to TRBJ2-7. The CDR3 sequence is 10 residues long. Germline V gives CDR1 SNHLY, CDR2 FYNNEI. The CDR3 nucleotides are TGTGCCAGCAGAATCTACGAGCAGTACTTC. Translation gives CASRIYEQYF.

The chain has TRBV12-5 and TRBJ1-1, with D perhaps TRBD1 (6 bases). Germline CDR1 and CDR2: LGHNT and FRNRAP. Trimming stripped 1 base from V and 1 base from J, with 7 bases between. This CDR3 region has 14 residues. The CDR3 sequence is CASGLETGNTEAFF. The CDR3 bases are TGTGCTAGTGGTTTGGAGACAGGGAACACTGAAGCTTTCTTT.

The chain uses TRBV12-3 or TRBV12-4 and TRBJ2-1; weak D call: TRBD2 (6 bases). V was clipped by 0 bases and J by 5 bases, with 14 bases between them. This CDR3 has 16 residues. The CDR3 protein is CASSLANPGLNNEQFF. CDR3 in DNA: TGTGCCAGCAGTTTAGCAAATCCGGGACTGAACAATGAGCAGTTCTTC.

This rearrangement joins TRBV29-1 to TRBJ1-2, with 8 bases identical to TRBD1. CDR3 size: 12 residues. Germline loops: CDR1 SQVTM, CDR2 ANQGSEA. Trimming removed 6 bases from V and 5 bases from J; junction bases left unmatched: 5. CDR3 bases: TGCAGCGTGATTGACAGGGGATATGGCTACACCTTC. Protein sequence: CSVIDRGYGYTF. Full variable domain (remainder filled in from reference TRBV29-1 and TRBJ1-2): SAVISQKPSRDICQRGTSLTIQCQVDSQVTMMFWYRQQPGQSLTLIATANQGSEATYESGFVIDKFPISRPNLTFSTLTVSNMSPEDSSIYLCSVIDRGYGYTFGSGTRLTVV.

V usage is TRBV6-6 and J usage is TRBJ1-4, with a tentative D call TRBD1 (5 bases). Trimming took off 5 bases at V and 6 bases at J, with 13 bases between the two ends. The CDR3 totals 14 residues. Germline assignment: CDR1 MNHNY and CDR2 SVGAGI (reference sequence). The CDR3 region has the DNA TGTGCCAGCAGTGCCGCAGGGAAGGATGAAAAACTGTTTTTT. Translated, it gives CASSAAGKDEKLFF.

The chain has TRBV29-1 and TRBJ1-2; 7 bases match TRBD1. The germline V gene encodes CDR1 SQVTM and CDR2 ANQGSEA. The CDR3 is made up of 13 amino acids. With V trimmed by 0 bases and J by 2 bases, 0 bases remained unmatched. CDR3 residues: CSVEETGNYGYTF. The CDR3, as DNA: TGCAGCGTTGAAGAGACAGGGAACTATGGCTACACCTTC. Together with reference TRBV29-1 and TRBJ1-2, the CDR3 gives the full variable domain: SAVISQKPSRDICQRGTSLTIQCQVDSQVTMMFWYRQQPGQSLTLIATANQGSEATYESGFVIDKFPISRPNLTFSTLTVSNMSPEDSSIYLCSVEETGNYGYTFGSGTRLTVV.

This rearrangement joins TRBV11-3 to TRBJ2-1, with TRBD2 matching over 9 bases. Germline loops: CDR1 SGHNT, CDR2 YENEEA. This CDR3 region has 16 residues. Trimming at V came to 1 base and at J to 2 bases, leaving 3 bases not matched to a gene. CDR3 nucleotide sequence: TGTGCCAGCAGCTTAGGGCTAGCGGGACCCTACAATGAGCAGTTCTTC. Amino acids: CASSLGLAGPYNEQFF.

The sample holds a few counts of this clonotype. This rearrangement joins TRBV7-6 to TRBJ2-7; possible D gene TRBD1, 6 bases. CDR1 and CDR2 (germline): SGHVS, FNYEAQ. V was trimmed by 1 base and J by 5 bases, leaving 15 bases between them. This CDR3 has 15 amino acids. CDR3 DNA sequence: TGTGCCAGCAGCTTAGTAGGGGGAGAAGACGACGAGCAGTACTTC. It specifies CASSLVGGEDDEQYF. The full variable domain, completed using reference TRBV7-6 and TRBJ2-7, is GAGVSQSPRYKVTKRGQDVALRCDPISGHVSLYWYRQALGQGPEFLTYFNYEAQQDKSGLPNDRFSAERPEGSISTLTIQRTEQRDSAMYRCASSLVGGEDDEQYFGPGTRLTVT.

This clonotype was found a few times. This chain links TRBV4-3 with TRBJ2-7; 8 bases agree with TRBD1. The CDR3 runs to 16 residues. Germline V gene lookup returns CDR1 LGHNA and CDR2 YSLEER. The J segment lost 6 bases and the V segment lost 0 bases, leaving 10 bases of the junction unmatched. The CDR3 coding sequence is TGCGCCAGCAGCCAAGATCTCACGTCAGGGGGCCTCGAGCAGTACTTC. This gives the protein CASSQDLTSGGLEQYF.

The chain links TRBV20-1 to TRBJ2-1; D is possibly TRBD1 (6 bases). The DNA end favors TRBJ2-5, so the J call may be wrong. The CDR3 has 12 residues. Germline V CDR1 and CDR2: DFQATT, SNEGSKA (reference sequence). CDR3 nucleotides: TGCAGTGCTAAAACAGGGTGGAGGACCCAGTACTTC. It codes for CSAKTGWRTQYF.

This clonotype was seen a few times. V gene TRBV5-1 combines with J gene TRBJ2-1; D not resolved. Germline V gene lookup returns CDR1 SGHRS and CDR2 YFSETQ. The ends were cut back, 4 bases at V and 0 bases at J, with 11 bases in the middle. The CDR3 has 15 amino acids. The CDR3 here is CASSPRRDSYNEQFF. CDR3 DNA sequence: TGCGCCAGCAGCCCTCGAAGGGACTCCTACAATGAGCAGTTCTTC. The complete variable domain, with remaining parts taken from reference TRBV5-1 and TRBJ2-1, reads KAGVTQTPRYLIKTRGQQVTLSCSPISGHRSVSWYQQTPGQGLQFLFEYFSETQRNKGNFPGRFSGRQFSNSRSEMNVSTLELGDSALYLCASSPRRDSYNEQFFGPGTRLTVL.

The J gene is TRBJ1-1, the V gene TRBV7-9; D call uncertain. This CDR3 contains 17 residues. CDR1 is SEHNR, CDR2 FQNEAQ, per germline (reference sequence). Trimming cost V 5 bases and J 0 bases, with 19 bases left between them. The CDR3 nucleotides read TGTGCCAGCAGCCGTTCCGACAAGCCCACTTTGAACACTGAAGCTTTCTTT. Translated: CASSRSDKPTLNTEAFF.

J is TRBJ2-5 and V is TRBV12-3 or TRBV12-4; tentative D call: TRBD2 (6 bases). The J call is uncertain, as TRBJ2-1 better fits the DNA end. This CDR3 region has 15 residues. CDR3 protein: CASSLSGPRRAEQFF. DNA of the CDR3: TGTGCCAGCAGTTTATCTGGGCCCCGGAGGGCTGAGCAGTTCTTC.

The chain carries TRBV12-3 or TRBV12-4 and TRBJ2-7, with 10 bases fitting TRBD1. The V gene end was trimmed by 5 bases and the J gene end by 0 bases; junction bases not matched to a gene: 10. The CDR3 sequence is 17 residues long. CDR3 bases: TGTGCCAGCAGTACCTACAACGGGGACAGGGGCTCCTACGAGCAGTACTTC. Its translation: CASSTYNGDRGSYEQYF.

The table lists this clonotype with a count of one. In DNA form, the CDR3 reads TGTGCCAGCAGTTTCGGGACAGGTGCTAGGCGCACTGAAGCTTTCTTT. Translating gives CASSFGTGARRTEAFF. The chain has TRBV12-3 or TRBV12-4 and TRBJ1-1; 8 nucleotides line up with TRBD1. The CDR3 consists of 16 residues. Unmatched junction bases numbered 10, after V lost 3 bases and J lost 4 bases.

This clonotype was counted only a few times. This chain joins TRBV6-5 and TRBJ2-7; perhaps TRBD2 as D (6 bases). The CDR3 sequence is 14 residues long. With 0 bases removed from V and 7 bases from J, the gap between germline ends came to 13 bases. The germline gives CDR1 MNHEY, CDR2 SVGAGI. CDR3 coding DNA: TGTGCCAGCAGTTACTCTAGGATCGCGGGAGAGCAGTACTTC. Encoded protein: CASSYSRIAGEQYF.

This clonotype has just a few counts. The rearrangement joins TRBV5-5 to TRBJ1-1, with D uncertain. V was cut by 1 base and J by 0 bases, with 19 bases left in between. This CDR3 is 18 amino acids long. Germline V lookup: CDR1 SGHKS, CDR2 YYEKEE (reference sequence). The DNA of the CDR3 is TGTGCCAGCAGCTTGAAGTTCCAGGACCCGATCATGAACACTGAAGCTTTCTTT. Amino acid sequence: CASSLKFQDPIMNTEAFF.

On this clonotype itself: The CDR3 end shows no conserved phenylalanine or tryptophan, and so a read error is likely. J is TRBJ1-2 and V is TRBV29-1; 8 bases fit TRBD1. This CDR3 has 14 amino acids. The J segment lost 5 bases and the V segment lost 4 bases, leaving 9 bases of the junction unmatched. Germline V gives CDR1 SQVTM, CDR2 ANQGSEA. Here the CDR3 reads CSVVAPDREYGYTL. In DNA form, the CDR3 reads TGCAGCGTTGTCGCACCGGACAGGGAGTATGGCTACACCTTA.

This clonotype appeared a few times. This chain connects TRBV10-3 to TRBJ2-7, with a tentative D call TRBD2 (5 bases). Germline-derived CDR1 and CDR2 are ENHRY and SYGVKD. The CDR3 has 14 amino acids. The V end was cut by 3 bases, the J end by 1 base, with 10 bases between. CDR3 nucleotides: TGTGCCATCAGTGAAACTAGTTGTTCCTACGAGCAGTACTTC. Translation: CAISETSCSYEQYF.

This chain uses TRBV20-1 with TRBJ2-1; 9 bases line up with TRBD2. The V gene end was trimmed by 5 bases and the J gene end by 3 bases; junction bases not matched to a gene: 5. Germline V gives CDR1 DFQATT, CDR2 SNEGSKA (reference sequence). The length of the CDR3 is 14 residues. The CDR3 loop is CSAAGTSLYNEQFF. The CDR3 DNA sequence: TGCAGTGCTGCCGGGACTAGCCTCTACAATGAGCAGTTCTTC.

The chain carries TRBV29-1 and TRBJ2-5; D gene ambiguous. Germline values: CDR1 SQVTM, CDR2 ANQGSEA. V dropped 8 bases and J dropped 4 bases, with 14 bases sitting between them. This CDR3 is built from 12 residues. DNA of the CDR3: TGCAGCTCCTCGACTTCGGGAGAGACCCAGTACTTC. This gives the protein CSSSTSGETQYF.